Shown below are 18 T cell receptor beta chains from a single sample sequenced in a study of identical twins. TCRdb re-called the 5' RACE reads with MiXCR, one entry per CDR3 protein. The data contain approximately 700,000 distinct CDR3 sequences, about 20% of them seen just once; the ten biggest clones take up approximately 14%. These same data were also listed under a study on T cells expressing NK-cell markers.

Source material: PBMCs. The receptors shown here come from a woman aged 18-29 years in good health.

The V gene is TRBV5-1, the J gene TRBJ1-1; D is unclear. Germline V gene lookup returns CDR1 SGHRS and CDR2 YFSETQ. The CDR3 consists of 13 residues. V lost 4 bases and J 6 bases, leaving 13 bases between the germline ends. The CDR3 nucleotides are TGCGCCAGCAGCCCCCGGGCCTTTTCTGAAGCTTTCTTT. Translating gives CASSPRAFSEAFF.

This clonotype was observed at least ten times. The chain has TRBV12-3 or TRBV12-4 and TRBJ1-5; D is uncertain. Trimming shortened V by 2 bases and J by 3 bases, and 17 bases separated the two germline ends. The CDR3 contains 17 residues. CDR3 nucleotides: TGTGCCAGCAGTTTAAGTGGCAGCGCAAAATACAATCAGCCCCAGCATTTT. It codes for CASSLSGSAKYNQPQHF.

The chain joins TRBV10-3 to TRBJ2-5; D is unresolved. The CDR3 length is 13 residues. Germline V gene lookup returns CDR1 ENHRY and CDR2 SYGVKD. V was clipped by 11 bases and J by 5 bases, with 18 bases between them. The CDR3 is CAVSSPNRETQYF. CDR3 nucleotide sequence: TGTGCCGTGTCGAGTCCCAATAGGGAGACCCAGTACTTC.

This chain's CDR3 is CAIRGLAGDGEQYF. For the CDR3, the DNA is TGTGCCATCAGAGGACTAGCGGGGGACGGTGAGCAGTACTTC. This chain links TRBV10-3 with TRBJ2-7; 13 nucleotides align to TRBD2. V dropped 6 bases and J dropped 7; count of bases not matched to a gene: 6. CDR1 and CDR2 from the germline V gene are ENHRY and SYGVKD. The CDR3 has 14 residues.

This clonotype was picked up a small number of times. The V gene is TRBV11-1, the J gene TRBJ2-1; TRBD2 matches at 7 bases. The CDR3 totals 18 residues. The V and J ends lost 0 bases and 4 bases, in that order; junction bases with no gene match: 12. Germline V gives CDR1 SGHAT, CDR2 FQDESV (reference sequence). The CDR3 reads CASSLADAGEFLYNEQFF. In DNA form, the CDR3 reads TGTGCCAGCAGCTTAGCGGACGCGGGGGAGTTCCTATACAATGAGCAGTTCTTC.

The chain carries TRBV20-1 and TRBJ2-7; 7 bases align to TRBD1. After removal of 6 bases from V and 4 bases from J, the junction contained 9 bases not matched to a gene. Germline V CDR1 and CDR2: DFQATT, SNEGSKA (reference sequence). The CDR3 has 13 residues. In nucleotides, the CDR3 is TGCAGTGCCGCCTGGGACAGAGGTTACGAGCAGTACTTC. This codes for CSAAWDRGYEQYF.

The chain has TRBV12-3 or TRBV12-4 and TRBJ2-1, with 9 bases lining up with TRBD2. The CDR3 runs to 15 residues. V gave up 6 bases and J gave up 0 bases; unmatched junction bases: 3. CDR3 bases: TGTGCCAGCAGACGTAGCGGGAGCTCCTACAATGAGCAGTTCTTC. This encodes CASRRSGSSYNEQFF.

This clonotype was observed a few times. The V call is TRBV7-9, the J call TRBJ2-3; the D gene is possibly TRBD2 (6 bases). V lost 3 bases to trimming and J lost 4 bases, with 11 bases between them. CDR3 length equals 14 residues. Germline lookup yields CDR1 SEHNR and CDR2 FQNEAQ (reference sequence). The CDR3 DNA is TGTGCCAGCAGCTTGCGGACTACCTCAGATACGCAGTATTTT. Translating gives CASSLRTTSDTQYF.

This chain connects TRBV7-6 to TRBJ2-3; no clear D gene. The CDR3 has 15 residues. The V and J ends lost 4 bases and 0 bases respectively, with 11 bases between them. Germline assignment: CDR1 SGHVS and CDR2 FNYEAQ. DNA of the CDR3: TGTGCCAGCAGCTCCCTGAGCCGGAGCACAGATACGCAGTATTTT. This encodes CASSSLSRSTDTQYF.

This chain connects TRBV6-1 to TRBJ2-3; D might be TRBD1 or TRBD2, each matching 6 bases. Germline CDR1 reads MNHNS; CDR2 reads SASEGT. The V and J ends lost 7 bases and 2 bases respectively, with 22 bases between them. The CDR3 has 17 amino acids. In DNA form, the CDR3 reads TGTGCCAGCAACCTTGGGACGGAAGGGGGGATCACAGATACGCAGTATTTT. Its protein product is CASNLGTEGGITDTQYF.

This clonotype was observed a handful of times. The rearrangement uses TRBV30 and TRBJ2-1, with D possibly being TRBD2 (5 bases). The CDR3 is 15 amino acids. Germline CDR1 is GTSNPN and CDR2 is SVGIG (reference sequence). V was trimmed by 5 bases and J by 4 bases, leaving 18 bases between them. The CDR3 sequence: CAWYGLAEGYNEQFF. The CDR3 DNA sequence: TGTGCCTGGTATGGGCTAGCTGAGGGATACAATGAGCAGTTCTTC.

This clonotype has a handful of counts. This chain links TRBV20-1 with TRBJ2-7, with D perhaps matching TRBD2 (5 bases). Looked up from germline, CDR1 is DFQATT and CDR2 is SNEGSKA (reference sequence). The CDR3 extends over 13 amino acids. With 4 bases removed from V and 2 bases from J, the gap between germline ends came to 12 bases. CDR3 residues: CSATGLMAYEQYF. The CDR3 DNA reads TGCAGTGCTACGGGGTTGATGGCCTACGAGCAGTACTTC.

The chain links TRBV12-3 or TRBV12-4 to TRBJ1-6, with unresolved D. V shed 6 bases and J shed 3 bases, with 3 bases lying between them. The CDR3 has 12 amino acids. The CDR3 spells CASRGYNSPLHF. The CDR3 coding sequence is TGTGCCAGCAGGGGCTATAATTCACCCCTCCACTTT.

This clonotype was recorded many times. The chain employs TRBV20-1 and TRBJ1-1, with no clear D. V lost 3 bases and J lost 1, with 9 bases in between. The germline CDR1 and CDR2 sequences are DFQATT and SNEGSKA (reference sequence). The CDR3 totals 13 residues. The CDR3 is CSARFRGNTEAFF. Here the CDR3 DNA reads TGCAGTGCTAGGTTCCGCGGGAACACTGAAGCTTTCTTT.

This clonotype was seen more than once but under ten times. The CDR3 sequence: CASSVAPTGEQFF. The DNA for the CDR3 is TGTGCCAGCAGCGTAGCCCCGACTGGTGAGCAGTTCTTC. The chain has TRBV9 and TRBJ2-1, with D uncertain. V was cut by 0 bases and J by 9 bases, with 10 bases left in between. The CDR3 totals 13 residues. The germline V gene has CDR1 SGDLS and CDR2 YYNGEE.

This clonotype came up a few times. The V and J genes are TRBV7-2 and TRBJ2-5; 7 positions match TRBD1. V was clipped by 1 base and J by 5 bases; unmatched bases: 7. Germline V gene lookup returns CDR1 SGHTA and CDR2 FQGNSA. The CDR3 contains 15 residues. CDR3 sequence reads: CASSLDRGFDETQYF. CDR3 bases: TGTGCCAGCAGCTTAGACAGGGGCTTCGATGAGACCCAGTACTTC. The variable domain in full, completed from reference TRBV7-2 and TRBJ2-5, reads GAGVSQSPSNKVTEKGKDVELRCDPISGHTALYWYRQSLGQGLEFLIYFQGNSAPDKSGLPSDRFSAERTGGSVSTLTIQRTQQEDSAVYLCASSLDRGFDETQYFGPGTRLLVL.

The rearrangement links TRBV20-1 to TRBJ2-5; 7 bases are a match to TRBD2. The CDR3 is 18 residues long. Germline V gene lookup returns CDR1 DFQATT and CDR2 SNEGSKA (reference sequence). Losses at the gene ends were 6 bases for V and 2 bases for J; bases not matched to a gene: 21. CDR3 residues: CSASPLLPGLTLQETQYF. The CDR3 DNA follows: TGCAGTGCCAGCCCTCTTCTTCCGGGACTAACCCTACAAGAGACCCAGTACTTC.

In this sample, this clonotype turned up many times. The chain links TRBV9 to TRBJ1-3; D gene ambiguous. V dropped 0 bases and J dropped 2 bases, with 3 bases sitting between them. The CDR3 consists of 13 residues. Germline V lookup: CDR1 SGDLS, CDR2 YYNGEE. CDR3 loop: CASSVATGNTIYF. Here the CDR3 DNA reads TGTGCCAGCAGCGTAGCTACTGGAAACACCATATATTTT.